This T cell receptor beta chain derives from a study of identical twins (dated by TCRdb to the mid-2010s). Turning to the overall study: To test whether fetal clonotypes persist, the study used deep sequencing on TCR alpha and beta repertoires from monozygotic twins, unrelated adults of various ages, and cord blood. To rule out contamination, replicate twin experiments were performed at different times with different library preparation protocols. Overall results and qualifications from the work: Compared with coincidental sharing between unrelated individuals, an excess of low generation-probability sequences was observed among out-of-frame TCR alpha sequences shared between twins. Out-of-frame TCR alpha sharing in monozygotic twins was systematically underestimated by recombination models, whereas sharing between unrelated individuals was in agreement with the recombination models. Abundant cord blood beta clonotypes carried fewer insertions; young adult naive repertoires showed a weaker similar trend, while memory repertoires showed none. Excess twin sharing in beta out-of-frame sequences was weaker because fewer shared sequences lowered the signal-to-noise ratio. Zero-insertion analyses could be partly confounded by invariant T cells such as MAIT and iNKT, though diverse VJ usage argued against such confounding for most clonotypes. Because the same donors could not be followed over many years, the conclusions depended on cross-sectional statistical analysis.

The library was produced with 5' RACE. Sequencing took place on an Illumina HiSeq 2000. A universal primer binding site was introduced by template switching, and a unique molecular identifier was present in the final cDNA, enabling accurate counting of TCR cDNA molecules. Specific primers in the conserved constant-segment region were used to synthesize first-strand cDNA for TCR alpha and beta chains. To control for contamination, every cDNA library was double barcoded, receiving both a SMART-Mk sample barcode and Illumina barcodes. Two successive PCR steps introduced TruSeq adapter sequences along with Illumina sample barcodes. Sequencing of the TCR alpha and beta cDNA libraries was done on the Illumina HiSeq platform using custom primers. The authors processed their data as follows. MiGEC processed the raw reads to extract unique molecular identifiers, while MiXCR was used to determine the CDR3 positions. Recombination models were inferred per individual with the repgenHMM and IGoR tools using an EM algorithm. The tcR package in R was used for shared clonotype analysis, with sharing normalized by the product of cloneset sizes. Out-of-frame nonproductive sequences were analyzed to study raw recombination free of thymic and clonal selection effects. TCRdb passed the public sequencing reads through fastp at Q25 and MiXCR, retaining productive beta sequences. Each CDR3 protein gets just one entry, which takes the most common genes and DNA from the rows behind it. The V and J calls here are based on TCRdb, not the publication. Present in this sample are under 350,000 distinct CDR3 sequences, 8% to 9.5% of which were seen just once. The ten largest clones take up under 7.5% of the sample.

Germline trimming: 5 bases from V, 5 bases from J; junction bases outside gene matches: 12. The CDR3 contains 15 residues, cysteine and phenylalanine counted. Solely the CDR3 DNA is kept, with 45 bases framed from the first base. The germline V gene specifies SGHVS as CDR1 and FQNEAQ as CDR2. A word on this clonotype: Its binding antigen is unknown. Base qualities are not provided; no much larger clone lies one nucleotide away.

Only healthy Caucasian donors were included. The twin cohort comprised three pairs of female monozygotic twins, all aged roughly 18 to 30 years. Positive isolation kits from Invitrogen were used to isolate the CD4+ and CD8+ T cell populations. The same data also contributed to another study, on yellow fever vaccine responses in identical twins. That second report states: According to the authors, in identical twins the way T cells responded to vaccination appeared partly convergent and partly personalized. In identical twins, the study followed T cell clones that responded to the vaccine with precision.

Recombination connected TRBV7-8 to TRBJ2-7; 7 middle bases align to TRBD1. The specimen sequenced was CD8+ T cells sorted from blood. This sequence originates from a woman aged 18-35 years in good health. The CDR3 is CASSARAGGSDEQYF. DNA sequence: TGTGCCAGCAGCGCCCGGGCAGGGGGTAGCGACGAGCAGTACTTC.